These 26 T cell receptor beta chains were all obtained from the same sample, sequenced in a study of blood T cell repertoires in COVID-19. TCRdb's table, derived via immunoSEQ multiplex PCR, lists solely in-frame clones and lacks some. The data hold some 110,000 clones, with roughly 76% observed a single time. The sample consisted of peripheral blood. The receptors were sampled from an older woman with acute or convalescent COVID-19.

The rearrangement uses TRBV30 and TRBJ1-3; no clear D. V lost 2 bases, J lost 2 bases, and 4 bases lay in between. Germline CDR1 reads GTSNPN; CDR2 reads SVGIG (reference sequence). This CDR3 has 12 residues. CDR3 loop: CAWSTPGNTIYF. The CDR3 DNA follows: TGTGCCTGGAGTACACCTGGAAACACCATATATTTT.

This chain joins TRBV19 and TRBJ1-2, with a weak D call TRBD1 (6 bases). The germline V gene encodes CDR1 LNHDA and CDR2 SQIVND (reference sequence). Trimming pared 3 bases from V and 3 bases from J, leaving 11 bases between. There are 14 residues in the CDR3. CDR3 DNA: TGTGCCAGTAGTATCGACAGGCGGTACTATGGCTACACCTTC. Translation: CASSIDRRYYGYTF.

This clone was seen a handful of times. The chain joins TRBV29-1 to TRBJ2-7; no clear D. This CDR3 spans 13 amino acids. Trimming took 2 bases from V and 5 from J, leaving 13 bases between them. Per the germline V gene, CDR1 is SQVTM and CDR2 is ANQGSEA. CDR3 DNA: TGCAGCGTTGAACTTAGAAATAGCCACGAGCAGTACTTC. Translated, it gives CSVELRNSHEQYF.

V gene TRBV4-2 combines with J gene TRBJ2-5, with D tentatively TRBD1 (6 bases). The CDR3 covers 13 residues. The V and J ends lost 3 bases and 9 bases respectively, with 14 bases between them. CDR1 and CDR2 from the germline V gene are LGHNA and YNFKEQ. CDR3 region: CASSHHRDSAQYF. The CDR3 region has the DNA TGTGCCAGCAGCCATCACAGGGATTCGGCCCAGTACTTC.

The V and J genes are TRBV19 and TRBJ2-1; 8 bases are shared with TRBD2. The CDR3 is 15 residues long. CDR1 is LNHDA and CDR2 is SQIVND in the germline V gene (reference sequence). The junction had 7 bases not matched to a gene; V was cut back by 8 bases and J by 1 base. CDR3 loop: CASQPGLESYNEQFF. The CDR3 DNA is TGTGCCAGTCAACCGGGACTAGAATCCTACAATGAGCAGTTCTTC.

V and J are TRBV6-2 or TRBV6-3 and TRBJ2-7, with a weak D call TRBD2 (5 bases). Per germline, CDR1 MNHEY and CDR2 SVGEGT. The CDR3 runs to 15 residues. V was shortened by 5 bases and J by 3 bases, with 17 bases between the two germline ends. In nucleotides, the CDR3 is TGTGCCAGCAGTAGCGGTGCAAGTAGACTCTACGAGCAGTACTTC. Protein product: CASSSGASRLYEQYF.

This chain joins TRBV12-3 or TRBV12-4 and TRBJ1-2, with D maybe TRBD1 (6 bases). The CDR3 is 13 amino acids. Deletions cut 7 bases from V and 4 bases from J, with 13 bases between. DNA for the CDR3: TGTGCCAGCACTCCAGACAGGATCTATGGCTACACCTTC. Protein sequence: CASTPDRIYGYTF.

The V gene is TRBV11-3, the J gene TRBJ2-1; 7 positions agree with TRBD1. Germline V CDR1 and CDR2: SGHNT, YENEEA. With 3 bases clipped from V and 2 bases from J, the junction kept 7 bases outside the gene matches. The CDR3 spans 16 residues. The CDR3 bases are TGTGCCAGCAGCTTTGCCCGGACAGGAACCTACAATGAGCAGTTCTTC. Amino acids: CASSFARTGTYNEQFF.

This chain links TRBV6-5 with TRBJ2-5; TRBD2 is a possible D gene (6 bases). The germline CDR1 and CDR2 sequences are MNHEY and SVGAGI. With 2 bases removed from V and 4 bases from J, the gap between germline ends came to 11 bases. The CDR3 is made up of 14 amino acids. The CDR3 is CASSYAGRGETQYF. In DNA, the CDR3 is TGTGCCAGCAGTTACGCGGGACGAGGAGAGACCCAGTACTTC.

This rearrangement joins TRBV6-5 to TRBJ2-5; 7 bases line up with TRBD1. This CDR3 spans 14 amino acids. CDR1 and CDR2 from the germline V gene are MNHEY and SVGAGI. The V and J ends lost 2 bases and 5 bases, in that order; junction bases with no gene match: 5. The CDR3 region has the DNA TGTGCCAGCAGTTACAGGGGGCGCGGGGAGACCCAGTACTTC. It translates to CASSYRGRGETQYF.

The chain combines TRBV19 with TRBJ2-2, with 7 bases aligning to TRBD2. V was clipped by 7 bases and J by 6 bases; unmatched bases: 11. Germline lookup yields CDR1 LNHDA and CDR2 SQIVND (reference sequence). This CDR3 region has 15 residues. Written as DNA, the CDR3 is TGTGCCAGTATGGGGCCTGGGGAGGGCCCCGGGGAGCTGTTTTTT. It codes for CASMGPGEGPGELFF.

This sequence joins TRBV5-1 and TRBJ1-4; TRBD1 matches at 10 bases. The CDR3 is 18 amino acids. V shed 3 bases, J shed 0 bases, and the junction held 8 bases outside the gene matches. Germline CDR1 reads SGHRS; CDR2 reads YFSETQ. CDR3 coding DNA: TGCGCCAGCAGCTCCCGGGACAGGGGCTTTGCAACTAATGAAAAACTGTTTTTT. Its translation is CASSSRDRGFATNEKLFF.

The rearrangement joins TRBV7-2 to TRBJ1-6; 7 nucleotides line up with TRBD1. The germline V gene encodes CDR1 SGHTA and CDR2 FQGNSA. J gave up 10 bases and V 1 base, and 7 bases lay outside the gene matches. The CDR3 totals 15 residues. For the CDR3, the DNA is TGTGCCAGCAGCTTAGGAATGACAGGGCAATCACCCCTCCACTTT. Its translation: CASSLGMTGQSPLHF. Drawing the rest from reference TRBV7-2 and TRBJ1-6, the complete variable domain is GAGVSQSPSNKVTEKGKDVELRCDPISGHTALYWYRQSLGQGLEFLIYFQGNSAPDKSGLPSDRFSAERTGGSVSTLTIQRTQQEDSAVYLCASSLGMTGQSPLHFGNGTRLTVT.

This chain uses TRBV7-8 with TRBJ1-2; possible D gene TRBD1, 6 bases. The CDR3 covers 16 residues. Germline values: CDR1 SGHVS, CDR2 FQNEAQ. Trimming shortened V by 1 base and J by 5 bases, and 17 bases separated the two germline ends. The DNA of the CDR3 is TGTGCCAGCAGCTTAGTCTCTGGACAGATGCAATATGGCTACACCTTC. Protein: CASSLVSGQMQYGYTF.

This clone was recorded once. V usage is TRBV4-3 and J usage is TRBJ1-4, with a weak D call TRBD1 (6 bases). V dropped 1 base and J dropped 3 bases, with 12 bases sitting between them. Germline-derived CDR1 and CDR2 are LGHNA and YSLEER. The CDR3 sequence is 16 residues long. The CDR3 here is CASSQGTVPSNEKLFF. CDR3 DNA: TGCGCCAGCAGCCAAGGGACAGTCCCCTCTAATGAAAAACTGTTTTTT.

This clone has a count of ten or more. The chain employs TRBV5-6 and TRBJ1-5; no firm D call. Germline values: CDR1 SGHDT, CDR2 YYEEEE. V lost 4 bases and J 0 bases, leaving 14 bases between the germline ends. The CDR3 has 16 amino acids. The CDR3 sequence: CASSPEGAHSNQPQHF. The CDR3, as DNA: TGTGCCAGCAGCCCGGAGGGCGCCCATAGCAATCAGCCCCAGCATTTT.

In this sample, this clone turned up once. J is TRBJ2-3 and V is TRBV18, with D tentatively TRBD2 (5 bases). V shed 0 bases and J shed 1 base, with 5 bases lying between them. CDR3 length: 14 residues. Germline loops: CDR1 KGHSH, CDR2 LQKENI. CDR3 bases: TGTGCCAGCTCACCACCACTAGGCACAGATACGCAGTATTTT. Amino acid sequence: CASSPPLGTDTQYF.

This chain joins TRBV9 and TRBJ2-2; 8 positions match TRBD2. Per germline, CDR1 SGDLS and CDR2 YYNGEE. The CDR3 runs to 18 residues. Losses at the gene ends were 3 bases for V and 1 base for J; bases not matched to a gene: 11. Written as DNA, the CDR3 is TGTGCCAGCAGCGCGGAACTAACTAGCGGCCTGAACACCGGGGAGCTGTTTTTT. Residues: CASSAELTSGLNTGELFF.

Only one count was recorded for this clone. The J gene is TRBJ2-7, the V gene TRBV11-2, with a possible D match to TRBD2 (6 bases). The V gene lost 8 bases and the J gene lost 3 bases, with 14 bases spanning the gap. The CDR3 runs to 13 residues. The germline V gene has CDR1 SGHAT and CDR2 FQNNGV. CDR3 DNA: TGTGCCAGCGGGGCCTGGGGGGACTACGAGCAGTACTTC. It yields the protein CASGAWGDYEQYF.

The V and J genes are TRBV30 and TRBJ1-1, with 9 bases aligning to TRBD1. The CDR3 runs to 14 residues. Germline CDR1 and CDR2: GTSNPN and SVGIG (reference sequence). The junction had 4 bases not matched to a gene; V was cut back by 1 base and J by 4 bases. The CDR3 sequence: CAWSDRGRPTEAFF. The CDR3 region has the DNA TGTGCCTGGAGTGACAGGGGGCGACCCACTGAAGCTTTCTTT. The full variable domain, in which reference TRBV30 and TRBJ1-1 provide the parts outside the CDR3, is SQTIHQWPATLVQPVGSPLSLECTVEGTSNPNLYWYRQAAGRGLQLLFYSVGIGQISSEVPQNLSASRPQDRQFILSSKKLLLSDSGFYLCAWSDRGRPTEAFFGQGTRLTVV.

The chain is built from TRBV28 and TRBJ2-5, with TRBD2 matching over 13 bases. The CDR3 is made up of 18 amino acids. Unmatched junction bases numbered 10, after V lost 2 bases and J lost 4 bases. Germline V lookup: CDR1 MDHEN, CDR2 SYDVKM. The CDR3 sequence is CASSLRTRTSGRRETQYF. CDR3 coding DNA: TGTGCCAGCAGTTTACGAACCCGGACTAGCGGGAGAAGAGAGACCCAGTACTTC.

V and J are TRBV7-9 and TRBJ2-2; 9 nucleotides match TRBD1. V lost 5 bases to trimming and J lost 6 bases; unmatched junction nucleotides: 4. Germline V gene lookup returns CDR1 SEHNR and CDR2 FQNEAQ (reference sequence). The CDR3 is made up of 14 amino acids. This CDR3 is CASSQRTGAGELFF. In DNA form, the CDR3 reads TGTGCCAGCAGCCAGCGGACAGGGGCCGGGGAGCTGTTTTTT.

V is TRBV7-9 and J is TRBJ1-4; D is possibly TRBD1 (6 bases). Germline CDR1 and CDR2: SEHNR and FQNEAQ (reference sequence). Trimming pared 0 bases from V and 7 bases from J, leaving 12 bases between. The CDR3 length is 15 residues. CDR3 sequence reads: CASSLAMAGVEKLFF. The CDR3 nucleotides read TGTGCCAGCAGCTTAGCGATGGCAGGGGTTGAAAAACTGTTTTTT. The whole variable domain, remainder taken from reference TRBV7-9 and TRBJ1-4, is DTGVSQNPRHKITKRGQNVTFRCDPISEHNRLYWYRQTLGQGPEFLTYFQNEAQLEKSRLLSDRFSAERPKGSFSTLEIQRTEQGDSAMYLCASSLAMAGVEKLFFGSGTQLSVL.

The chain joins TRBV6-5 to TRBJ2-7; 8 positions match TRBD2. The CDR3 is 15 amino acids. CDR1 and CDR2 (germline): MNHEY, SVGAGI. The ends lost 0 bases at V and 6 bases at J; junction bases unmatched: 7. CDR3 region: CASSYSMAGGSEQYF. CDR3 in DNA: TGTGCCAGCAGTTACTCGATGGCGGGAGGTAGCGAGCAGTACTTC.

This chain connects TRBV24-1 to TRBJ2-5; a weak D match, TRBD2 (6 bases). Germline V gene lookup returns CDR1 KGHDR and CDR2 SFDVKD. Trimming removed 4 bases from V and 0 bases from J, with 14 bases in between. This CDR3 is 16 amino acids long. The CDR3 nucleotides read TGTGCCACCAGTGAGGGACGCGGGACGTACCAAGAGACCCAGTACTTC. Translating it yields CATSEGRGTYQETQYF.

In its sample, this clone was seen a few times. The CDR3 DNA sequence: TGTGCCAGCAGCTTACAGGGACTCAATGAAAAACTGTTTTTT. The encoded protein is CASSLQGLNEKLFF. The chain has TRBV7-9 and TRBJ1-4, with D perhaps TRBD1 (5 bases). V lost 2 bases and J lost 5, with 9 bases in between. The CDR3 has 14 amino acids. CDR1 and CDR2 from the germline V gene are SEHNR and FQNEAQ (reference sequence).